Listed below are T cell receptor beta chains from one sample, sequenced in a study of blood T cell repertoires in COVID-19. Repertoires were generated with immunoSEQ multiplex PCR, while TCRdb's copy carries only in-frame clones and drops some. The repertoire consists of fewer than 500,000 clones, with roughly four fifths occurring once and the leading ten covering 0.85% to 1.3%. The sample was peripheral blood. The receptors come from a human donor with acute or convalescent COVID-19. The donor label of this sample is uncertain. Both conserved end residues are part of each CDR3.

v_gene,CDR3aa
TRBV2,CASSGQRTGNTEAFF
TRBV19,CASSGPTVSGNTIYF
TRBV19,CASSRRRDSYDNEQFF
TRBV2,CASSGADRGLTQYTEAFF
TRBV20-1,CSASALGEGTDTQYF
TRBV21-1,CASSGNRERNSYQPQHF
TRBV28,CASSTRGDRGREQFF
TRBV27,CASSLLAVGGETQYF
TRBV24-1,CATSDNGGGGIQEQFF
TRBV28,CASSLGTGPNYGYTF
TRBV28,CASSFRQVNQPQHF
TRBV27,CASSFVFSGRDNEQFF
TRBV24-1,CATNPPGQGMPGF
TRBV18,CASSPQGLAGEQYF
TRBV2,CASSENRGSNQPQHF
TRBV15,CATSIWGDGHSNQPQHF
TRBV7-2,CASSERRVNTEAFF
TRBV10-1,CANMQGGDTGELFF
TRBV2,CASIEGERRQYF
TRBV6-5,CASSGAGATDEQFF
TRBV11-2,CASSNGLAGPRSYNEQFF
TRBV5-4,CASSPSGETQYF
TRBV18,CASSPQGTGANVLTF
TRBV6-5,CASSTGTGANVLTF
TRBV28,CASSFHLDRSSYEQYF
TRBV7-9,CASSFPETGGSQETQYF